These 9 T cell receptor beta chains originate from one sample sequenced in a study of shared clonotypes between healthy human individuals. Clones were read by immunoSEQ multiplex PCR, and TCRdb kept only the in-frame ones, dropping some. The sample holds around 2.3 million clones; roughly 95% are singletons and the top ten take 0.13%. Sample: naive CD4+ T cells sorted from blood. Specified subset: CD45RA+ positively selected. These receptor sequences come from a man aged 18 to 35 in good health.

The chain is built from TRBV4-2 and TRBJ2-3; 14 bases align to TRBD2. J gave up 0 bases and V 0 bases, and 5 bases lay outside the gene matches. Germline CDR1 and CDR2: LGHNA and YNFKEQ. The CDR3 covers 19 residues. In DNA, the CDR3 is TGTGCCAGCAGCCAAGAGGGACTAGCGGGGGTGTCTAGCACAGATACGCAGTATTTT. Translation gives CASSQEGLAGVSSTDTQYF.

The chain employs TRBV19 and TRBJ2-3; 9 bases are a match to TRBD2. The V gene's germline CDR1 is LNHDA and CDR2 SQIVND (reference sequence). This CDR3 is built from 13 residues. The ends lost 3 bases at V and 12 bases at J; junction bases unmatched: 7. This CDR3 is CASSIRWGLAQYF. For the CDR3, the DNA is TGTGCCAGTAGTATTAGATGGGGACTAGCCCAGTATTTT. Together with reference TRBV19 and TRBJ2-3, the CDR3 gives the full variable domain: DGGITQSPKYLFRKEGQNVTLSCEQNLNHDAMYWYRQDPGQGLRLIYYSQIVNDFQKGDIAEGYSVSREKKESFPLTVTSAQKNPTAFYLCASSIRWGLAQYFGPGTRLTVL.

The rearrangement joins TRBV9 to TRBJ2-7; no clear D gene. The germline V and J ends were trimmed by 0 bases and 3 bases, with 10 bases remaining between them. In germline, CDR1 is SGDLS, CDR2 YYNGEE. The CDR3 sequence is 14 residues long. CDR3: CASSVAPASYEQYF. The CDR3 DNA is TGTGCCAGCAGCGTAGCTCCAGCGAGCTACGAGCAGTACTTC.

The CDR3 is CASSLGVGTYEQYF. The CDR3 nucleotides read TGCGCCAGCAGCCTCGGAGTAGGGACTTACGAGCAGTACTTC. The rearrangement joins TRBV4-1 to TRBJ2-7; tentative D call: TRBD2 (6 bases). Trimming left V 4 bases short and J 4 bases short, with 14 bases between. Germline CDR1 is MGHRA and CDR2 is YSYEKL. There are 14 residues in the CDR3.

The chain joins TRBV27 to TRBJ2-5; D may be TRBD2 (5 bases). V shed 5 bases and J shed 5 bases, with 15 bases lying between them. Germline V gives CDR1 MNHEY, CDR2 SMNVEV (reference sequence). The CDR3 is made up of 14 amino acids. CDR3 amino acids: CASSQQLGMETQYF. The CDR3 DNA follows: TGTGCCAGCAGTCAACAGCTCGGGATGGAGACCCAGTACTTC.

V gene TRBV11-2 combines with J gene TRBJ1-2; tentatively, D is TRBD1 (6 bases). This CDR3 comprises 13 residues. Deletions cut 5 bases from V and 7 bases from J, with 14 bases between. Germline CDR1 SGHAT, CDR2 FQNNGV. The CDR3 nucleotides read TGTGCCAGCAGCCCTACAGGGAGGAGTGGCTACACCTTC. Its translation is CASSPTGRSGYTF. Drawing the rest from reference TRBV11-2 and TRBJ1-2, the complete variable domain is EAGVAQSPRYKIIEKRQSVAFWCNPISGHATLYWYQQILGQGPKLLIQFQNNGVVDDSQLPKDRFSAERLKGVDSTLKIQPAKLEDSAVYLCASSPTGRSGYTFGSGTRLTVV.

CDR3 coding DNA: TGTGCCAGCAGATCCGGGACTAGCGGAAACAATGAGCAGTTCTTC. Translated: CASRSGTSGNNEQFF. The chain is built from TRBV27 and TRBJ2-1; 11 bases agree with TRBD2. The germline gives CDR1 MNHEY, CDR2 SMNVEV (reference sequence). The CDR3 runs to 15 residues. V trimming: 6 bases; J trimming: 5 bases; junction bases outside the gene matches: 6.

CDR3 residues: CASSLKWGSYEQYF. In nucleotides, the CDR3 is TGTGCCAGCAGTTTAAAGTGGGGATCCTACGAGCAGTACTTC. This chain links TRBV27 with TRBJ2-7; D uncertain. The CDR3 loop spans 14 amino acids. V gave up 2 bases and J gave up 1 base, with 9 bases separating them. The germline gives CDR1 MNHEY, CDR2 SMNVEV (reference sequence).

The CDR3 sequence is CASSHPGVAEAFF. CDR3 in DNA: TGCGCCAGCAGCCACCCAGGGGTGGCTGAAGCTTTCTTT. The rearrangement joins TRBV4-3 to TRBJ1-1; possible D gene TRBD1, 6 bases. The CDR3 contains 13 residues. The germline gives CDR1 LGHNA, CDR2 YSLEER. Trimming shortened V by 3 bases and J by 6 bases, and 11 bases separated the two germline ends.